Shown below are 30 T cell receptor beta chains from a single sample sequenced in a study of cytomegalovirus exposure and HLA in healthy donors. The study ran its PCR with 60 Vbeta and 13 Jbeta primers. Some clones are missing from TCRdb's copy, which holds only in-frame ones; the method was immunoSEQ multiplex PCR. The sample totals roughly 65,000 clones. Sequencing was carried out using PBMCs. The receptors were gathered from a boy aged 5-17 years in good health and CMV-seronegative.

J is TRBJ2-2 and V is TRBV25-1; D unresolved. CDR1 and CDR2 (germline): MGHDK, SYGVNS. V was pared by 3 bases and J by 7 bases, with 6 bases between. This CDR3 contains 12 residues. The CDR3 is CASSELSGELFF. Here the CDR3 DNA reads TGTGCCAGCAGTGAGCTGAGCGGGGAGCTGTTTTTT.

This rearrangement joins TRBV5-4 to TRBJ1-2, with a possible D match to TRBD1 (6 bases). Trimming removed 5 bases from V and 5 bases from J, with 16 bases in between. The CDR3 sequence is 14 residues long. Germline CDR1 SGHNT, CDR2 YYREEE (reference sequence). CDR3 loop: CASRREAGVYGYTF. Written as DNA, the CDR3 is TGTGCCAGCAGGCGCGAGGCAGGGGTGTATGGCTACACCTTC.

The CDR3 loop reads CASSLPGWGDYGYTF. CDR3 bases: TGTGCCAGCAGCCTTCCCGGGTGGGGCGACTATGGCTACACCTTC. The genes are TRBV5-6 and TRBJ1-2; tentative D call: TRBD1 (5 bases). V dropped 4 bases and J dropped 3 bases, with 16 bases sitting between them. CDR1 and CDR2 (germline): SGHDT, YYEEEE. CDR3 size: 15 residues.

The V and J genes are TRBV19 and TRBJ1-4, with 7 bases lining up with TRBD1. CDR3 length: 16 residues. Trimming took 2 bases from V and 0 from J; bases not matched to a gene: 3. Per germline, CDR1 LNHDA and CDR2 SQIVND (reference sequence). This chain's CDR3 is CASSILGGATNEKLFF. Written as DNA, the CDR3 is TGTGCCAGTAGTATACTAGGGGGCGCAACTAATGAAAAACTGTTTTTT. The whole variable domain, filled in from reference TRBV19 and TRBJ1-4, reads DGGITQSPKYLFRKEGQNVTLSCEQNLNHDAMYWYRQDPGQGLRLIYYSQIVNDFQKGDIAEGYSVSREKKESFPLTVTSAQKNPTAFYLCASSILGGATNEKLFFGSGTQLSVL.

The chain combines TRBV4-1 with TRBJ2-7, with 7 positions matching TRBD2. Trimming took 4 bases from V and 4 from J; bases not matched to a gene: 10. The V gene's germline CDR1 is MGHRA and CDR2 YSYEKL. CDR3 size: 15 residues. The CDR3 DNA reads TGCGCCAGCAGCCCCTCGGCGGGAGCCCTTTACGAGCAGTACTTC. It encodes CASSPSAGALYEQYF.

The chain couples TRBV9 to TRBJ2-3; 12 nucleotides agree with TRBD2. J gave up 2 bases and V 3 bases, and 13 bases lay outside the gene matches. CDR1 is SGDLS, CDR2 YYNGEE, per germline. The CDR3 extends over 19 amino acids. CDR3 sequence: CASSDLAGGPTRNTDTQYF. The CDR3 DNA is TGTGCCAGCAGCGACCTAGCGGGAGGGCCAACCCGAAACACAGATACGCAGTATTTT.

This rearrangement joins TRBV6-5 to TRBJ2-5; possibly TRBD2 for D (6 bases). V was clipped by 6 bases and J by 4 bases, with 12 bases between them. This CDR3 is 13 amino acids long. Germline assignment: CDR1 MNHEY and CDR2 SVGAGI. CDR3 protein: CASRDPGVETQYF. For the CDR3, the DNA is TGTGCCAGCAGGGACCCGGGGGTAGAGACCCAGTACTTC.

The chain combines TRBV2 with TRBJ1-1; weak D call: TRBD1 (5 bases). Germline V gene sequence: CDR1 SNHLY, CDR2 FYNNEI. The CDR3 has 14 amino acids. V lost 8 bases to trimming and J lost 2 bases, with 15 bases between them. This CDR3 is CASETGAQNTEAFF. CDR3 DNA sequence: TGTGCCAGCGAAACTGGGGCCCAAAACACTGAAGCTTTCTTT.

In nucleotides, the CDR3 is TGCGCCAGCAGCTTGGAGGGCAGGGAGGGAGAGACCCAGTACTTC. Amino acid sequence: CASSLEGREGETQYF. The chain links TRBV5-1 to TRBJ2-5, with 7 bases aligning to TRBD2. This CDR3 comprises 15 residues. From germline, CDR1 is SGHRS and CDR2 YFSETQ. With V trimmed by 0 bases and J by 4 bases, 6 bases remained unmatched.

This CDR3 reads CASSFRRLYGGYTF. The CDR3 DNA reads TGTGCCAGCAGCTTCAGGCGCCTCTATGGGGGCTACACCTTC. This chain uses TRBV5-6 with TRBJ1-2; D is uncertain. Germline assignment: CDR1 SGHDT and CDR2 YYEEEE. With 2 bases removed from V and 8 bases from J, the gap between germline ends came to 16 bases. The CDR3 is 14 amino acids.

CDR3 coding DNA: TGTGCCAGCAGCTGGGAGATGGAGCGGTTGTACTTC. Amino acid sequence: CASSWEMERLYF. V usage is TRBV7-2 and J usage is TRBJ2-7; D might be TRBD2 (5 bases). There are 12 residues in the CDR3. CDR1 is SGHTA, CDR2 FQGNSA, per germline. With 4 bases removed from V and 12 bases from J, the gap between germline ends came to 16 bases. Full variable domain (remainder filled in from reference TRBV7-2 and TRBJ2-7): GAGVSQSPSNKVTEKGKDVELRCDPISGHTALYWYRQSLGQGLEFLIYFQGNSAPDKSGLPSDRFSAERTGGSVSTLTIQRTQQEDSAVYLCASSWEMERLYFGPGTRLTVT.

The genes are TRBV18 and TRBJ1-5; 7 nucleotides line up with TRBD1. CDR1 and CDR2 (germline): KGHSH, LQKENI. The CDR3 contains 15 residues. Losses at the gene ends were 6 bases for V and 2 bases for J; bases not matched to a gene: 7. This chain's CDR3 is CASSLNGQGNQPQHF. CDR3 DNA sequence: TGTGCCAGCTCCCTTAACGGACAGGGCAATCAGCCCCAGCATTTT.

Worth noting for this clone: Other DNA sequences in this sample translate to the same CDR3. The chain combines TRBV5-1 with TRBJ1-3; D not certain. The germline V gene has CDR1 SGHRS and CDR2 YFSETQ. The germline V and J ends were trimmed by 0 bases and 0 bases, with 7 bases remaining between them. CDR3 length equals 15 residues. CDR3 coding DNA: TGCGCCAGCAGCTTGGCCGCGAGCTCTGGAAACACCATATATTTT. It yields the protein CASSLAASSGNTIYF.

V and J are TRBV6-5 and TRBJ2-1, with TRBD1 matching 8 bases. The CDR3 totals 15 residues. Trimming cost V 4 bases and J 12 bases; bases outside gene matches: 14. Germline loops: CDR1 MNHEY, CDR2 SVGAGI. The CDR3 spells CASSLSGQGTRAQFF. The CDR3 bases are TGTGCCAGCAGTTTGTCCGGACAGGGTACCCGGGCGCAGTTCTTC.

The rearrangement joins TRBV6-6 to TRBJ2-5; tentative D call: TRBD1 (6 bases). The DNA matches TRBJ2-7 better at its end, which makes the J call doubtful. CDR3 size: 14 residues. CDR1 and CDR2 (germline): MNHNY, SVGAGI (reference sequence). The CDR3 sequence is CASSFDRPSYEQYF. CDR3 nucleotide sequence: TGTGCCAGCAGTTTTGACAGGCCCTCCTACGAGCAGTACTTC.

The V and J genes are TRBV5-3 and TRBJ2-7; 9 positions match TRBD2. TRBV5-3 is treated as an ORF (open reading frame) with a function not yet certain. The CDR3 has 16 amino acids. J was trimmed by 4 bases and V by 4 bases; bases with no gene match: 12. CDR3: CARSANLTSGRYEQYF. The CDR3 DNA follows: TGTGCCAGAAGCGCAAATTTGACTAGCGGAAGATACGAGCAGTACTTC.

This chain links TRBV5-4 with TRBJ1-2; the D gene is possibly TRBD1 (6 bases). The V and J ends lost 0 bases and 4 bases respectively, with 13 bases between them. The CDR3 is made up of 15 amino acids. Germline values: CDR1 SGHNT, CDR2 YYREEE (reference sequence). CDR3 DNA: TGTGCCAGCAGCTTGGTCTCGGGACACCTCTATGGCTACACCTTC. This gives the protein CASSLVSGHLYGYTF. Using reference TRBV5-4 and TRBJ1-2 for the parts outside the CDR3, the full variable domain is ETGVTQSPTHLIKTRGQQVTLRCSSQSGHNTVSWYQQALGQGPQFIFQYYREEENGRGNFPPRFSGLQFPNYSSELNVNALELDDSALYLCASSLVSGHLYGYTFGSGTRLTVV.

V gene TRBV5-1 combines with J gene TRBJ2-7; D unresolved. The CDR3 runs 12 residues. With 5 bases removed from V and 1 base from J, the gap between germline ends came to 7 bases. Germline loops: CDR1 SGHRS, CDR2 YFSETQ. The CDR3, as DNA: TGCGCCAGCAGTTCGACATCCTACGAGCAGTACTTC. The encoded protein is CASSSTSYEQYF.

This chain links TRBV19 with TRBJ1-2; 11 nucleotides line up with TRBD1. There are 16 residues in the CDR3. J was trimmed by 8 bases and V by 3 bases; bases with no gene match: 11. Germline lookup yields CDR1 LNHDA and CDR2 SQIVND (reference sequence). CDR3 sequence: CASSIHGQGAFEGYTF. The CDR3 DNA is TGTGCCAGTAGTATCCACGGACAGGGGGCGTTTGAGGGCTACACCTTC. The full variable domain, its missing parts supplied by reference TRBV19 and TRBJ1-2, is DGGITQSPKYLFRKEGQNVTLSCEQNLNHDAMYWYRQDPGQGLRLIYYSQIVNDFQKGDIAEGYSVSREKKESFPLTVTSAQKNPTAFYLCASSIHGQGAFEGYTFGSGTRLTVV.

J is TRBJ2-7 and V is TRBV19, with TRBD2 matching 11 bases. This CDR3 contains 14 residues. Trimming took 4 bases from V and 4 from J; bases not matched to a gene: 3. CDR1 and CDR2 from the germline V gene are LNHDA and SQIVND (reference sequence). CDR3 DNA: TGTGCCAGTAGTAGTAGCGGGGGGGCTTACGAGCAGTACTTC. This encodes CASSSSGGAYEQYF.

The gene calls are TRBV18 and TRBJ2-7; tentatively, D is TRBD2 (5 bases). The germline CDR1 and CDR2 sequences are KGHSH and LQKENI. The CDR3 sequence is 16 residues long. Trimming took off 3 bases at V and 4 bases at J, with 19 bases between the two ends. As DNA, the CDR3 is TGTGCCAGCTCACCCGGAGGCCGGCGGGTGGGATACGAGCAGTACTTC. Its translation: CASSPGGRRVGYEQYF.

The chain employs TRBV25-1 and TRBJ2-7; TRBD2 matches at 7 bases. Germline values: CDR1 MGHDK, CDR2 SYGVNS. Trimming removed 1 base from V and 4 bases from J; junction bases left unmatched: 4. CDR3 length equals 14 residues. The CDR3 here is CASSESGLPYEQYF. The DNA for the CDR3 is TGTGCCAGCAGTGAATCGGGACTACCATACGAGCAGTACTTC.

This chain links TRBV6-1 with TRBJ2-7; 10 bases match TRBD1. V lost 4 bases to trimming and J lost 3 bases; unmatched junction nucleotides: 3. CDR3 size: 14 residues. Germline assignment: CDR1 MNHNS and CDR2 SASEGT. The CDR3 nucleotides are TGTGCCAGCAGTGGCCGGGACAGGGGCTACGAGCAGTACTTC. This codes for CASSGRDRGYEQYF.

The V gene is TRBV10-3, the J gene TRBJ1-3, with unresolved D. V was trimmed by 2 bases and J by 0 bases, leaving 14 bases between them. Looked up from germline, CDR1 is ENHRY and CDR2 is SYGVKD. This CDR3 has 17 residues. This CDR3 is CAISEGRGRGSGNTIYF. CDR3 bases: TGTGCCATCAGTGAGGGTAGAGGTCGGGGCTCTGGAAACACCATATATTTT.

CDR3 sequence: CASSFSRGSTDTQYF. As DNA, the CDR3 is TGTGCCAGCAGCTTTAGTAGGGGGAGCACAGATACGCAGTATTTT. V usage is TRBV11-2 and J usage is TRBJ2-3; D perhaps matches TRBD1 (6 bases). CDR1 and CDR2 from the germline V gene are SGHAT and FQNNGV. There are 15 residues in the CDR3. V lost 3 bases and J lost 0, with 10 bases in between.

The chain links TRBV7-9 to TRBJ2-5; maybe TRBD2 (5 bases). The V and J ends lost 5 bases and 1 base respectively, with 11 bases between them. CDR3 size: 14 residues. CDR1 is SEHNR and CDR2 is FQNEAQ in the germline V gene (reference sequence). For the CDR3, the DNA is TGTGCCAGCAGCAGTCGAGGGAGCCAAGAGACCCAGTACTTC. Amino acids: CASSSRGSQETQYF.

This chain links TRBV7-3 with TRBJ1-1; TRBD1 might be the D (5 bases). The V gene's germline CDR1 is SGHTA and CDR2 FQGTGA. The V gene lost 1 base and the J gene lost 3 bases, with 9 bases spanning the gap. The CDR3 consists of 14 residues. The DNA of the CDR3 is TGTGCCAGCAGCTTAAACGCGGGGGACACTGAAGCTTTCTTT. It codes for CASSLNAGDTEAFF.

V usage is TRBV4-1 and J usage is TRBJ1-1; tentative D call: TRBD1 (5 bases). CDR1 and CDR2 (germline): MGHRA, YSYEKL. V was trimmed by 0 bases and J by 11 bases, leaving 16 bases between them. The CDR3 consists of 14 residues. CDR3 nucleotide sequence: TGCGCCAGCAGCCAAGAGGGGAGGGGCCAGGGTGCTTTCTTT. Amino acid sequence: CASSQEGRGQGAFF.

The chain employs TRBV9 and TRBJ1-2, with D hard to call. CDR3 length: 16 amino acids. Germline values: CDR1 SGDLS, CDR2 YYNGEE. V was cut by 0 bases and J by 4 bases, with 16 bases left in between. The CDR3 nucleotides are TGTGCCAGCAGCGTAGAAGTTCAGGTGGTCGGCTATGGCTACACCTTC. Translating gives CASSVEVQVVGYGYTF.

The chain is built from TRBV19 and TRBJ2-1; tentatively, D is TRBD2 (5 bases). V was pared by 7 bases and J by 3 bases, with 13 bases between. Germline CDR1 is LNHDA and CDR2 is SQIVND (reference sequence). The CDR3 totals 14 residues. CDR3 in amino acids: CASTDTRFYNEQFF. For the CDR3, the DNA is TGTGCCAGTACCGATACTAGATTCTACAATGAGCAGTTCTTC.